This entry lists 12 T cell receptor beta chains sequenced from one sample in a study of blood T cell repertoires in COVID-19. Method: immunoSEQ multiplex PCR; TCRdb's copy keeps in-frame clones and lacks some. The sample has around 99,000 clones, around 82% seen once. The specimen was peripheral blood. Every receptor here comes from a human donor in a cohort sampled during active or convalescent COVID-19.

The chain links TRBV11-3 to TRBJ2-1, with a possible D match to TRBD2 (7 bases). The V and J ends lost 5 bases and 4 bases respectively, with 15 bases between them. Germline assignment: CDR1 SGHNT and CDR2 YENEEA. The CDR3 spans 15 residues. Here the CDR3 DNA reads TGTGCCAGCAGCCGGGGGGCGTCGGCATACAATGAGCAGTTCTTC. The encoded protein is CASSRGASAYNEQFF.

The V gene is TRBV28, the J gene TRBJ2-3, with D tentatively TRBD1 (7 bases). Germline assignment: CDR1 MDHEN and CDR2 SYDVKM. Trimming removed 2 bases from V and 0 bases from J, with 15 bases in between. The CDR3 extends over 17 amino acids. The DNA for the CDR3 is TGTGCCAGCAGTTTACTCGGGACAGCGGGTAGCACAGATACGCAGTATTTT. This codes for CASSLLGTAGSTDTQYF. Using reference TRBV28 and TRBJ2-3 for the parts outside the CDR3, the full variable domain is DVKVTQSSRYLVKRTGEKVFLECVQDMDHENMFWYRQDPGLGLRLIYFSYDVKMKEKGDIPEGYSVSREKKERFSLILESASTNQTSMYLCASSLLGTAGSTDTQYFGPGTRLTVL.

The genes are TRBV28 and TRBJ1-5; unclear D gene. The CDR3 covers 15 residues. The germline V and J ends were trimmed by 3 bases and 2 bases, with 11 bases remaining between them. CDR1 MDHEN and CDR2 SYDVKM come from the germline V gene. The CDR3 protein is CASSFRHIGNQPQHF. The CDR3 nucleotides are TGTGCCAGCAGTTTTCGACATATTGGCAATCAGCCCCAGCATTTT.

This chain joins TRBV28 and TRBJ2-7; TRBD1 matches 8 bases. Trimming removed 7 bases from V and 6 bases from J; junction bases left unmatched: 11. Germline V CDR1 and CDR2: MDHEN, SYDVKM. The CDR3 length is 14 residues. CDR3 bases: TGTGCCAGCACCGATTGGGCTCAGGGGGCCGAGCAGTACTTC. Protein product: CASTDWAQGAEQYF.

The V and J genes are TRBV27 and TRBJ2-7; D ambiguous. The CDR3 has 13 residues. Trimming took off 2 bases at V and 2 bases at J, with 7 bases between the two ends. Germline loops: CDR1 MNHEY, CDR2 SMNVEV (reference sequence). The CDR3 bases are TGTGCCAGCAGTTTAAGTACAGCCTACGAGCAGTACTTC. It encodes CASSLSTAYEQYF.

The rearrangement joins TRBV11-3 to TRBJ2-1, with D possibly TRBD1 on 6 matching bases. CDR1 SGHNT and CDR2 YENEEA come from the germline V gene. V was cut by 4 bases and J by 6 bases, with 10 bases left in between. CDR3 length: 13 residues. The chain's CDR3 is CASSSPDSNEQFF. The CDR3 DNA is TGTGCCAGCAGCTCTCCGGACAGCAATGAGCAGTTCTTC.

The chain links TRBV28 to TRBJ2-5, with a weak D call TRBD1 (5 bases). CDR3 size: 16 residues. Trimming shortened V by 8 bases and J by 2 bases, and 21 bases separated the two germline ends. Germline V gene data show CDR1 as MDHEN and CDR2 as SYDVKM. CDR3 sequence reads: CASGRVGPGRQETQYF. DNA for the CDR3: TGTGCCAGCGGTCGCGTGGGGCCAGGGCGGCAAGAGACCCAGTACTTC. The whole variable domain, filled in from reference TRBV28 and TRBJ2-5, reads DVKVTQSSRYLVKRTGEKVFLECVQDMDHENMFWYRQDPGLGLRLIYFSYDVKMKEKGDIPEGYSVSREKKERFSLILESASTNQTSMYLCASGRVGPGRQETQYFGPGTRLLVL.

The chain couples TRBV3-1 (or the pseudogene TRBV3-2) to TRBJ2-3; 9 nucleotides line up with TRBD2. V was pared by 4 bases and J by 2 bases, with 10 bases of the junction left unmatched. The CDR3 consists of 17 residues. Germline V gene sequence: CDR1 LGHDT, CDR2 YNNKEL (reference sequence). The CDR3 bases are TGTGCCAGCAGCCCCAATCCAGCGGGGGGAAACACAGATACGCAGTATTTT. This sequence encodes CASSPNPAGGNTDTQYF.

This clone was seen once. The chain links TRBV7-9 to TRBJ1-1; D remains ambiguous. The CDR3 extends over 17 amino acids. V lost 5 bases and J 1 base, leaving 20 bases between the germline ends. The germline CDR1 and CDR2 sequences are SEHNR and FQNEAQ (reference sequence). The DNA of the CDR3 is TGTGCCAGCAGCCAGTTGGGTGGCCGGGGAAAGAACACTGAAGCTTTCTTT. Its translation: CASSQLGGRGKNTEAFF.

V gene TRBV19 combines with J gene TRBJ2-2; D unclear. The CDR3 loop spans 17 amino acids. Trimming left V 5 bases short and J 6 bases short, with 22 bases between. Germline CDR1 reads LNHDA; CDR2 reads SQIVND (reference sequence). The chain's CDR3 is CASSSSIQRQTPGELFF. CDR3 nucleotides: TGTGCCAGTAGTTCTTCTATACAGAGACAAACCCCCGGGGAGCTGTTTTTT.

The chain recombines TRBV5-6 with TRBJ1-2, with unresolved D. Germline V gene lookup returns CDR1 SGHDT and CDR2 YYEEEE. Trimming shortened V by 0 bases and J by 2 bases, and 5 bases separated the two germline ends. The CDR3 consists of 13 residues. CDR3 sequence: CASSLGQNYGYTF. The DNA for the CDR3 is TGTGCCAGCAGCTTGGGACAAAACTATGGCTACACCTTC. Variable domain in full (rest from reference TRBV5-6 and TRBJ1-2): DAGVTQSPTHLIKTRGQQVTLRCSPKSGHDTVSWYQQALGQGPQFIFQYYEEEERQRGNFPDRFSGHQFPNYSSELNVNALLLGDSALYLCASSLGQNYGYTFGSGTRLTVV.

The rearrangement links TRBV3-1 (or the pseudogene TRBV3-2) to TRBJ2-1; D gene uncertain. Looked up from germline, CDR1 is LGHDT and CDR2 is YNNKEL (reference sequence). With 1 base removed from V and 9 bases from J, the gap between germline ends came to 7 bases. This CDR3 comprises 12 residues. In DNA, the CDR3 is TGTGCCAGCAGCCAAGTACTCGGTGAGCAGTTCTTC. Translating gives CASSQVLGEQFF.